This T cell receptor beta chain emerged from a study of blood T cell repertoires in COVID-19. Libraries were prepared by immunoSEQ multiplex PCR; TCRdb keeps only in-frame clonotypes and omits some of them. The sample consists of fewer than 150,000 clones, 84% of them appearing once. This CDR3 comprises 14 residues. Per germline, CDR1 SGHDT and CDR2 YYEEEE. V trimming: 4 bases; J trimming: 7 bases; junction bases outside the gene matches: 10. J is TRBJ2-7 and V is TRBV5-6; 8 bases map to TRBD1. This TCR was sampled from a human donor in a cohort sampled during active COVID-19. The sample taken for sequencing was peripheral blood. The CDR3 DNA is TGTGCCAGCAGCAGGACAGGGCCCACTAGGGAGCAGTACTTC. Its protein product is CASSRTGPTREQYF.